This T cell receptor (beta chain) was retrieved from a study of blood T cell repertoires in COVID-19. Study-level background: Researchers got acute and convalescent COVID-19 samples from the United States, Italy and Spain. T cells, B-cell-depleted T cells, or PBMCs provided the cDNA or gDNA that served as material.

This clone occurred once. In the original workflow: It was from reference gene primer amplification that nucleated cell counts were estimated. The table came from immunoSEQ multiplex PCR; TCRdb's copy has only in-frame clones and leaves some out. For V, J and clone size, that table is used; D and trimming come from the DNA. The data show about 250,000 clones, with around 85% seen just once and over 3% held by the top ten. The CDR3 extends over 13 amino acids. Looked up from germline, CDR1 is GTSNPN and CDR2 is SVGIG (reference sequence). V dropped 0 bases and J dropped 6 bases, with 8 bases sitting between them.

This chain connects TRBV30 to TRBJ2-2; D possibly corresponds to TRBD2 (5 bases). The origin of this receptor is a woman in her thirties or forties with active or convalescent COVID-19. The specimen was peripheral blood. The CDR3 region has the DNA TGTGCCTGGAGTGTACTAGGCGCCGGGGAGCTGTTTTTT. Its translation is CAWSVLGAGELFF.